The following is a TCR beta chain sequence with its context. Authors' data handling: How many nucleated cells were present was estimated from reference gene primer amplification. Repertoires were generated with immunoSEQ multiplex PCR, while TCRdb's copy carries only in-frame clones and drops some. The DNA was the basis for D and trimming; V, J and clone size are from that table. The repertoire holds about 270,000 clones, with about 84% as singletons. This sample is part of a study of blood T cell repertoires in COVID-19. Study information: T cells, B-cell-depleted T cells, or PBMCs supplied cDNA or gDNA.

Seattle enrolled patients during active infection and tracked them longitudinally. Per the germline V gene, CDR1 is MNHEY and CDR2 is SVGAGI. This CDR3 contains 15 residues. Trimming took 7 bases from V and 0 from J, leaving 10 bases between them. Sequenced sample: peripheral blood. This sequence originates from a woman over 75 with COVID-19, enrolled during active disease. This sequence joins TRBV6-5 and TRBJ1-6; D is unclear. CDR3 in amino acids: CASNQRSSYNSPLHF. Written as DNA, the CDR3 is TGTGCCAGCAACCAGCGGAGCTCCTATAATTCACCCCTCCACTTT.